This record looks at one TCR beta chain sequence and its context. V was pared by 2 bases and J by 3 bases, with 20 bases between. The germline V gene encodes CDR1 SGDLS and CDR2 YYNGEE. This CDR3 comprises 17 residues. Researchers ran the PCR with 60 Vbeta and 13 Jbeta primers. Data came from immunoSEQ multiplex PCR; TCRdb stores just in-frame clones and leaves some out. The sample holds over 200,000 clones; almost 85% are singletons and the top ten take about 0.58%. The sample belongs to a study of cytomegalovirus exposure and HLA in healthy donors. The receptor comes from a woman aged 35 to 49 in good health and CMV-seronegative. The sample consisted of PBMCs. The rearrangement joins TRBV9 to TRBJ1-1; D perhaps matches TRBD1 (5 bases). CDR3 DNA: TGTGCCAGCAGCGTTTCGAGCTCGGGACCGGGGGACACTGAAGCTTTCTTT. Translation: CASSVSSSGPGDTEAFF.